This TCR beta chain originates from a study of identical twins. V lost 4 bases to trimming and J lost 0 bases, with 9 bases between them. The CDR3 covers 15 residues. About this clonotype: Its antigen is not known.

Points from the study as a whole: Invariant MAIT and iNKT cells could partly confound zero-insertion analyses.

A universal primer site was created by template switching, with the cDNA bearing unique molecular identifiers. One entry per CDR3 protein, called by TCRdb with MiXCR from the 5' RACE reads. The data show approximately 630,000 distinct CDR3 sequences, under 8.5% seen once. This same sample was also taken into another study, of yellow fever vaccine responses in identical twins.

This receptor was identified in a woman younger than 35 in good health. Sequencing used PBMCs. The V gene is TRBV12-3 or TRBV12-4, the J gene TRBJ1-4, with unresolved D. CDR3 bases: TGTGCCAGCAGTTCAGACACCGCAACTAATGAAAAACTGTTTTTT. This gives the protein CASSSDTATNEKLFF.